The sequence of this T cell receptor beta chain was determined in a study of cytomegalovirus exposure and HLA in healthy donors. The germline V gene has CDR1 MNHEY and CDR2 SMNVEV (reference sequence). The CDR3 covers 16 residues. J was trimmed by 6 bases and V by 5 bases; bases with no gene match: 11. Primers for the PCR totalled 60 Vbeta and 13 Jbeta. The protocol was immunoSEQ multiplex PCR, while the TCRdb copy is restricted to in-frame clones and leaves out a portion. This table holds 150,000 to 200,000 clones, 80% found once. The sequence came from a girl aged 10 to 17 in good health and CMV-seropositive. The rearrangement links TRBV27 to TRBJ2-2; 8 bases line up with TRBD2. Source material: PBMCs. CDR3 region: CASSPLRGEVAGELFF. For the CDR3, the DNA is TGTGCCAGCAGTCCCTTGCGGGGGGAGGTTGCCGGGGAGCTGTTTTTT.